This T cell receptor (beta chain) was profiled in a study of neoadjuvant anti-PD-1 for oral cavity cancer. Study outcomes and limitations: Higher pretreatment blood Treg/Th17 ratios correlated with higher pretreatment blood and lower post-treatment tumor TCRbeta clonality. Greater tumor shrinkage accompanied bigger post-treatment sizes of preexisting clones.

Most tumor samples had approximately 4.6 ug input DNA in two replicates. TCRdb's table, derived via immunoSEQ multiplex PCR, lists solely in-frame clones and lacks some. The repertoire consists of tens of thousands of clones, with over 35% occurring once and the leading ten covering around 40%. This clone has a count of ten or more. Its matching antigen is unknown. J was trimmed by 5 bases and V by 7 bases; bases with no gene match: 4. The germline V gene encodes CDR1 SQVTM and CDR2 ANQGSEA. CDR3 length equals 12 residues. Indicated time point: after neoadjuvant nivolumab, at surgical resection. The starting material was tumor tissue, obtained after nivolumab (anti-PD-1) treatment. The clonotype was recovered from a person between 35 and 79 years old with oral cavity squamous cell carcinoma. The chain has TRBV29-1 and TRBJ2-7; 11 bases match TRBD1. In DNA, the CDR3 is TGCAGCGCTAGGACAGGGGGCGACGAGCAGTACTTC. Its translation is CSARTGGDEQYF.